The source of this T cell receptor (beta chain) is a study of OX40 agonist ivuxolimab in advanced cancers. Study at large: An anti-OX40 (CD134) antibody with agonistic activity, ivuxolimab, was administered to patients. A history of anti-PD-1, anti-PD-L1 or anti-CTLA-4 therapy was acceptable, and approximately 39% had some.

The CDR3 runs 11 residues. From germline, CDR1 is SSHAT and CDR2 FNYEAQ (reference sequence). Details on this clone: At one end the junction does not follow the germline gene, possibly because of a read error.

The table came from immunoSEQ multiplex PCR; TCRdb's copy has only in-frame clones and leaves some out. The table includes tens of thousands of clones, roughly 90% detected once. The sequence came from an adult with an advanced solid tumor such as melanoma, head and neck, liver or kidney cancer. The chain links TRBV7-7 to TRBJ2-2; D not resolved. The sample consisted of CD4+ or CD8+ T cells sorted from blood, taken in a trial of the OX40 agonist ivuxolimab. The CDR3 region has the DNA TGTGCTAGCAGCTTCGGGGGGGAGCTGTTTTTT. It is translated as CASSFGGELFF.